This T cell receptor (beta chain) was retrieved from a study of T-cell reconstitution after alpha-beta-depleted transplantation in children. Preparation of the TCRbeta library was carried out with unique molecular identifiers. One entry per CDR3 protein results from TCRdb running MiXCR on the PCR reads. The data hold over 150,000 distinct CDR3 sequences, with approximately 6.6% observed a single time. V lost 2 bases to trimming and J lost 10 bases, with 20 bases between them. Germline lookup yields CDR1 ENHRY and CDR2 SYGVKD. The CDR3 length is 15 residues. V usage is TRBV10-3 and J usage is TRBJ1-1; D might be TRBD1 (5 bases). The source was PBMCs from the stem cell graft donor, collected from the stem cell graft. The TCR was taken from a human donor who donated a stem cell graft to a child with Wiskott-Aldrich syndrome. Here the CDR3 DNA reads TGTGCCATCAGTGAGATGGCAGGGCCTGAGTTAGGAGCTTTCTTT. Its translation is CAISEMAGPELGAFF.